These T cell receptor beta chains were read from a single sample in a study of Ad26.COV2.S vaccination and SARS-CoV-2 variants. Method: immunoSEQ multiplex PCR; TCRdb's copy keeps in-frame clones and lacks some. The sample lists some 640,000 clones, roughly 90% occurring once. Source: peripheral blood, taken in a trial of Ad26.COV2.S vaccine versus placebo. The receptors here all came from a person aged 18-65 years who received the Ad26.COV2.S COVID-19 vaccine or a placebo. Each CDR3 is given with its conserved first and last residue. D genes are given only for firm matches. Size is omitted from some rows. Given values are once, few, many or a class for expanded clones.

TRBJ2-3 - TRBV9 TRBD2 CASRDYLTDTQYF TGTGCCAGTAGGGACTACCTCACAGATACGCAGTATTTT
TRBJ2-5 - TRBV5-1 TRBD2 CASSFTSGGAETQYF TGCGCCAGCAGCTTTACTAGCGGGGGGGCCGAGACCCAGTACTTC
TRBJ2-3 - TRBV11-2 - CASTYGRGVSPDTQYF TGTGCCAGCACCTATGGGCGCGGAGTATCCCCAGATACGCAGTATTTT
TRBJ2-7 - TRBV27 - CASKAGRPYEQYF TGTGCCAGCAAGGCGGGACGGCCCTACGAGCAGTACTTC
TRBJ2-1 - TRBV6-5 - CATSIDGSSYNEQFF TGTGCCACCAGCATCGACGGGAGCTCCTACAATGAGCAGTTCTTC
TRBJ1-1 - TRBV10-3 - CAISEGGKEAFF TGTGCCATCAGTGAGGGGGGGAAAGAAGCTTTCTTT
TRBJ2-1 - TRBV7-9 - CASSRGGNEQFF TGTGCCAGCAGCCGAGGGGGGAATGAGCAGTTCTTC
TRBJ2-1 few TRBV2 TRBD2 CASGRERGAYNEQFF TGTGCCAGCGGGCGGGAGCGGGGGGCCTACAATGAGCAGTTCTTC
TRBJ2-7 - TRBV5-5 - CASSLVRVVSTYEQYF TGTGCCAGCAGCTTGGTTCGGGTCGTTAGCACCTACGAGCAGTACTTC
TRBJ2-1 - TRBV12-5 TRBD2 CASGFEALAATYNEQFF TGTGCTAGTGGTTTCGAGGCTCTAGCGGCTACCTACAATGAGCAGTTCTTC
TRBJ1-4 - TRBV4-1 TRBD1 CASSRGQGTNEKLFF TGCGCCAGCAGCCGAGGACAGGGGACTAATGAAAAACTGTTTTTT
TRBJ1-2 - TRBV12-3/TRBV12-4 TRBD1 CASSRGQGGGYTF TGTGCCAGCAGTCGGGGACAGGGCGGTGGCTACACCTTC
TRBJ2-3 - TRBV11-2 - CASNPAGTTDTQYF TGTGCCAGCAACCCTGCAGGGACCACAGATACGCAGTATTTT
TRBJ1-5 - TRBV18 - CASSPGQGRQPQHF TGTGCCAGCTCACCGGGGCAGGGGCGACAGCCCCAGCATTTT
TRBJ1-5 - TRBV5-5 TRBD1 CASSWTGDSNQPQHF TGTGCCAGCAGTTGGACAGGGGATAGCAATCAGCCCCAGCATTTT